A selection of T cell receptor beta chains follows, all from one sample in a study of cytomegalovirus exposure and HLA in healthy donors. Here immunoSEQ multiplex PCR was the method, and the copy in TCRdb shows in-frame clones only, minus some. The profile shows roughly 100,000 clones, around 73% of them singletons. Sequences were obtained from PBMCs. The origin of the receptors is a woman aged 35 to 49 in good health and CMV-seronegative. Each CDR3 is given with its conserved first and last residue. The order of the fields is V gene, D gene, J gene, CDR3 length, clone size, CDR3 DNA, CDR3 protein. D genes are given only for firm matches. The size of a clone is reported for some rows only, either as once, few or many, or as a class for expanded clones.

v_gene: TRBV6-1
d_gene: -
j_gene: TRBJ2-7
len: 14
abundance: -
CDR3nt: TGTGCCAGCAGTGAAGTGTTAGTCACCTACGAGCAGTACTTC
CDR3aa: CASSEVLVTYEQYF

v_gene: TRBV7-8
d_gene: -
j_gene: TRBJ2-3
len: 13
abundance: many
CDR3nt: TGTGCCAGCAGCTACTTACGAGGGGATACGCAGTATTTT
CDR3aa: CASSYLRGDTQYF

v_gene: TRBV5-4
d_gene: TRBD1
j_gene: TRBJ2-2
len: 15
abundance: -
CDR3nt: TGTGCCAGCAGCTCCGGGACAGGGGCCACCGGGGAGCTGTTTTTT
CDR3aa: CASSSGTGATGELFF

v_gene: TRBV7-2
d_gene: TRBD1
j_gene: TRBJ2-1
len: 13
abundance: -
CDR3nt: TGTGCCAGCAGGACAGGGGGGGGCAATGAGCAGTTCTTC
CDR3aa: CASRTGGGNEQFF

v_gene: TRBV6-5
d_gene: TRBD1
j_gene: TRBJ1-4
len: 12
abundance: few
CDR3nt: TGTGCCAGCAGTTCCACAGGGGGCGGCCTGTTTTTT
CDR3aa: CASSSTGGGLFF

v_gene: TRBV27
d_gene: -
j_gene: TRBJ2-3
len: 16
abundance: -
CDR3nt: TGTGCCAGTTACGAAATCGGAGATCCTCGGACAGATACGCAGTATTTT
CDR3aa: CASYEIGDPRTDTQYF

v_gene: TRBV25-1
d_gene: -
j_gene: TRBJ2-1
len: 12
abundance: -
CDR3nt: TGTGCCAGCAACTCCGAAGGGGATGAGCAGTTCTTC
CDR3aa: CASNSEGDEQFF

v_gene: TRBV13
d_gene: TRBD2
j_gene: TRBJ2-5
len: 17
abundance: -
CDR3nt: TGTGCCAGCAGCAGCGACCGACTAGCGGGGACTCAAGAGACCCAGTACTTC
CDR3aa: CASSSDRLAGTQETQYF

v_gene: TRBV6-5
d_gene: TRBD2
j_gene: TRBJ2-7
len: 13
abundance: -
CDR3nt: TGTGCCAGCAGTGGGACTAACTCCTACGAGCAGTACTTC
CDR3aa: CASSGTNSYEQYF

v_gene: TRBV29-1
d_gene: TRBD1
j_gene: TRBJ2-7
len: 12
abundance: -
CDR3nt: TGCAGCGCGACAGGGACGTCCTACGAGCAGTACTTC
CDR3aa: CSATGTSYEQYF

v_gene: TRBV10-3
d_gene: TRBD1
j_gene: TRBJ2-1
len: 13
abundance: -
CDR3nt: TGTGCCATCGGGCGGCAGGGGGCCGATGAGCAGTTCTTC
CDR3aa: CAIGRQGADEQFF

v_gene: TRBV10-3
d_gene: -
j_gene: TRBJ1-5
len: 15
abundance: -
CDR3nt: TGTGCCATCAGTGAGAGCGGGGCCCTAAATCAGCCCCAGCATTTT
CDR3aa: CAISESGALNQPQHF

v_gene: TRBV19
d_gene: -
j_gene: TRBJ2-5
len: 14
abundance: -
CDR3nt: TGTGCCAGTTCCACAGGGCGGGGGAGAGAGACCCAGTACTTC
CDR3aa: CASSTGRGRETQYF

v_gene: TRBV11-2
d_gene: -
j_gene: TRBJ2-7
len: 15
abundance: once
CDR3nt: TGTGCCAGCAGCCTCAAATCCGACTCAGCTTCCGAGCAGTACTTC
CDR3aa: CASSLKSDSASEQYF

v_gene: TRBV29-1
d_gene: -
j_gene: TRBJ2-6
len: 15
abundance: -
CDR3nt: TGCAGCGTTGAGGGTCCCGGGACTGGGGCCAACGTCCTGACTTTC
CDR3aa: CSVEGPGTGANVLTF

v_gene: TRBV9
d_gene: TRBD2
j_gene: TRBJ2-5
len: 16
abundance: -
CDR3nt: TGTGCCAGCAGCGTATTTGCGGGAGGGTACCAAGAGACCCAGTACTTC
CDR3aa: CASSVFAGGYQETQYF

v_gene: TRBV5-1
d_gene: -
j_gene: TRBJ2-1
len: 14
abundance: -
CDR3nt: TGCGCCAGCAGCTTGTCCCCTCGACTCAATGAGCAGTTCTTC
CDR3aa: CASSLSPRLNEQFF